These 32 T cell receptor beta chains were sequenced from one sample in a study of blood T cell repertoires in COVID-19 (dated by TCRdb to about 2020). Receptor amplification or capture employed the immunoSEQ multiplex PCR assay. The table comes from immuneACCESS by way of TCRdb, which keeps in-frame sequences with V and J called. Part of the clones is missing from these tables; in studies checked, under half for an unresolved V gene and the rest for unknown reasons. Present in this sample are about 270,000 clones, over 75% of which were seen just once. The top ten clonotypes cover roughly 14% of the sample. The sequenced sample was peripheral blood. The receptors were gathered from a human donor in a cohort sampled during active COVID-19.

The chain couples TRBV2 to TRBJ1-2; TRBD1 matches at 7 bases. V shed 7 bases, J shed 4 bases, and the junction held 9 bases outside the gene matches. CDR3 size: 14 residues. From germline, CDR1 is SNHLY and CDR2 FYNNEI. CDR3 protein: CASIPDREVYGYTF. Here the CDR3 DNA reads TGTGCCAGCATCCCTGACAGGGAGGTCTATGGCTACACCTTC.

The chain combines TRBV19 with TRBJ2-2; possible D gene TRBD2, 7 bases. This CDR3 region has 16 residues. V dropped 5 bases and J dropped 5 bases, with 18 bases sitting between them. Germline loops: CDR1 LNHDA, CDR2 SQIVND (reference sequence). The CDR3 bases are TGTGCCAGTAGTCGGTGGGGGCGGGAGAGTACCGGGGAGCTGTTTTTT. Translated, it gives CASSRWGRESTGELFF.

The chain links TRBV4-2 to TRBJ1-3, with a possible D match to TRBD1 (6 bases). The germline CDR1 and CDR2 sequences are LGHNA and YNFKEQ. V lost 0 bases and J lost 0, with 18 bases in between. This CDR3 is 19 amino acids long. CDR3 coding DNA: TGTGCCAGCAGCCAAGATAGGGGGGGCCAGGCCTCCTCTGGAAACACCATATATTTT. This codes for CASSQDRGGQASSGNTIYF.

The chain uses TRBV5-1 and TRBJ2-7; TRBD1 matches at 9 bases. The germline gives CDR1 SGHRS, CDR2 YFSETQ. J lost 9 bases, V lost 0 bases, and 7 bases had no gene match. The CDR3 runs to 14 residues. CDR3 nucleotides: TGCGCCAGCAGCTTGGCGGGACAGGGTTCTCGGCAGTACTTC. Translating it yields CASSLAGQGSRQYF.

The CDR3 region is CASSFAGFTDTQYF. The CDR3 nucleotides are TGTGCCAGCAGCTTCGCGGGCTTCACAGATACGCAGTATTTT. The V and J genes are TRBV11-2 and TRBJ2-3; the D gene is possibly TRBD2 (5 bases). The CDR3 runs to 14 residues. With 3 bases removed from V and 2 bases from J, the gap between germline ends came to 9 bases. The germline V gene has CDR1 SGHAT and CDR2 FQNNGV.

V usage is TRBV7-2 and J usage is TRBJ2-2; TRBD1 matches at 7 bases. CDR1 SGHTA and CDR2 FQGNSA come from the germline V gene. The trim removed 5 bases at V and 1 base at J, leaving 7 bases unmatched. This CDR3 contains 16 residues. CDR3 DNA sequence: TGTGCCAGCAGCAAACAGGGGCGGATGAACACCGGGGAGCTGTTTTTT. Residues: CASSKQGRMNTGELFF.

This clone was detected only a few times. V is TRBV11-1 and J is TRBJ2-1, with D possibly being TRBD2 (5 bases). Trimming took off 2 bases at V and 9 bases at J, with 14 bases between the two ends. Per germline, CDR1 SGHAT and CDR2 FQDESV (reference sequence). This CDR3 is 14 amino acids long. This chain's CDR3 is CASSLRSLAAEQFF. In nucleotides, the CDR3 is TGTGCCAGCAGCTTACGCTCGCTAGCAGCTGAGCAGTTCTTC.

The chain recombines TRBV6-5 with TRBJ2-1; D is perhaps TRBD1 (5 bases). The CDR3 runs 14 residues. Trimming removed 6 bases at V and 4 bases at J, with 13 bases between. Germline values: CDR1 MNHEY, CDR2 SVGAGI. CDR3 region: CASRTALLYNEQFF. The CDR3 DNA is TGTGCCAGCAGGACAGCACTACTTTACAATGAGCAGTTCTTC.

This clone occurred once. The chain couples TRBV19 to TRBJ1-2; TRBD1 agrees at 9 bases. The junction had 3 bases not matched to a gene; V was cut back by 5 bases and J by 5 bases. The CDR3 spans 13 residues. Germline V gives CDR1 LNHDA, CDR2 SQIVND (reference sequence). This chain's CDR3 is CASSRQGDYGYTF. CDR3 bases: TGTGCCAGTAGTCGACAGGGGGATTATGGCTACACCTTC.

This clone has a single count. The chain combines TRBV3-1 (or the pseudogene TRBV3-2) with TRBJ1-2; D call uncertain. CDR3 size: 13 residues. Germline V gene lookup returns CDR1 LGHDT and CDR2 YNNKEL (reference sequence). V lost 5 bases and J lost 1, with 8 bases in between. CDR3 sequence reads: CASSLDFNYGYTF. CDR3 sequence (DNA): TGTGCCAGCAGCTTGGACTTTAACTATGGCTACACCTTC.

In its sample, this clone was seen once. One end of the junction varies from germline; a read error may be responsible. V gene TRBV5-1 combines with J gene TRBJ2-3; 13 bases match TRBD2. Per the germline V gene, CDR1 is SGHRS and CDR2 is YFSETQ. The CDR3 loop spans 15 amino acids. CDR3 coding DNA: TGCGCCAGCAGCCGGACTAGCGGGAGCATAGATACGCAGTATTTT. Its protein product is CASSRTSGSIDTQYF.

This clone was found once. The V gene is TRBV6-1, the J gene TRBJ1-5; no firm D call. From germline, CDR1 is MNHNS and CDR2 SASEGT. This CDR3 comprises 23 residues. Trimming removed 0 bases from V and 6 bases from J, with 36 bases in between. DNA of the CDR3: TGTGCCAGCAGTGAAGCCCAAGGCCGCGGTACCGGAATCCTCCGCTTATCTTTTCAGCCCCAGCATTTT. Translated: CASSEAQGRGTGILRLSFQPQHF.

V and J are TRBV19 and TRBJ2-1, with TRBD2 matching over 7 bases. The trim removed 5 bases at V and 4 bases at J, leaving 5 bases unmatched. The germline CDR1 and CDR2 sequences are LNHDA and SQIVND (reference sequence). There are 14 residues in the CDR3. The CDR3 loop reads CASSELAEYNEQFF. CDR3 DNA: TGTGCCAGTAGTGAGCTAGCGGAATACAATGAGCAGTTCTTC.

The chain has TRBV2 and TRBJ2-7, with D perhaps matching TRBD2 (7 bases). CDR3 length equals 16 residues. V dropped 4 bases and J dropped 0 bases, with 16 bases sitting between them. CDR1 and CDR2 (germline): SNHLY, FYNNEI. CDR3 bases: TGTGCCAGCAGTGGGGGGGGGCCCTCGAGCTCCTACGAGCAGTACTTC. Its translation is CASSGGGPSSSYEQYF.

The rearrangement uses TRBV7-9 and TRBJ2-7; 7 bases align to TRBD2. V dropped 8 bases and J dropped 6; count of bases not matched to a gene: 7. This CDR3 spans 12 amino acids. Germline CDR1 is SEHNR and CDR2 is FQNEAQ (reference sequence). Here the CDR3 reads CASQRGVAEQYF. CDR3 coding DNA: TGTGCCAGCCAACGGGGGGTTGCCGAGCAGTACTTC.

The chain joins TRBV27 to TRBJ2-5; D is unresolved. Germline V gene data show CDR1 as MNHEY and CDR2 as SMNVEV (reference sequence). V lost 5 bases to trimming and J lost 7 bases, with 17 bases between them. The CDR3 runs 14 residues. CDR3 coding DNA: TGTGCCAGCAGTGAAGAAGTCCTCGGCGGGACCCAGTACTTC. Its protein is CASSEEVLGGTQYF.

The J gene is TRBJ1-2, the V gene TRBV19; D gene unclear. Trimming pared 0 bases from V and 4 bases from J, leaving 6 bases between. This CDR3 spans 13 amino acids. Germline CDR1 reads LNHDA; CDR2 reads SQIVND (reference sequence). The CDR3 nucleotides are TGTGCCAGTAGTATAGATGACACCTATGGCTACACCTTC. Its translation: CASSIDDTYGYTF.

The V and J genes are TRBV29-1 and TRBJ2-7; D unclear. Germline V gene lookup returns CDR1 SQVTM and CDR2 ANQGSEA. CDR3 length: 14 residues. V lost 0 bases and J lost 4, with 13 bases in between. The CDR3 loop reads CSVEESGVEYEQYF. Written as DNA, the CDR3 is TGCAGCGTTGAAGAATCAGGTGTTGAGTACGAGCAGTACTTC.

This clone was seen once. V gene TRBV4-1 combines with J gene TRBJ1-5; D gene ambiguous. The ends were cut back, 0 bases at V and 8 bases at J, with 14 bases in the middle. Germline V lookup: CDR1 MGHRA, CDR2 YSYEKL. The CDR3 has 15 amino acids. The CDR3 DNA reads TGCGCCAGCAGCCAAGAAGTACAGCCCATCAAGCCCCAGCATTTT. Translating it yields CASSQEVQPIKPQHF.

This clone was detected only once. The chain links TRBV7-9 to TRBJ2-1, with TRBD1 matching over 10 bases. Germline assignment: CDR1 SEHNR and CDR2 FQNEAQ (reference sequence). After removal of 7 bases from V and 5 bases from J, the junction contained 5 bases not matched to a gene. This CDR3 has 14 residues. The CDR3, as DNA: TGTGCCAGCACCCCAGGGACAGGGGACAATGAGCAGTTCTTC. Translating it yields CASTPGTGDNEQFF.

This clone is a singleton in its sample. The chain recombines TRBV30 with TRBJ2-7; TRBD2 agrees at 7 bases. The V gene end was trimmed by 2 bases and the J gene end by 3 bases; junction bases not matched to a gene: 7. The CDR3 totals 14 residues. Germline CDR1 reads GTSNPN; CDR2 reads SVGIG (reference sequence). The CDR3 nucleotides are TGTGCCTGGAGTTGGCGGGAGCCGAGCTACGAGCAGTACTTC. Its protein product is CAWSWREPSYEQYF. The full variable domain, with the rest looked up from reference TRBV30 and TRBJ2-7, is SQTIHQWPATLVQPVGSPLSLECTVEGTSNPNLYWYRQAAGRGLQLLFYSVGIGQISSEVPQNLSASRPQDRQFILSSKKLLLSDSGFYLCAWSWREPSYEQYFGPGTRLTVT.

DNA of the CDR3: TGTGCCAGCAACCCAATAGTTAATGGTGAGCAGTTCTTC. Translation gives CASNPIVNGEQFF. The J gene is TRBJ2-1, the V gene TRBV7-2, with unresolved D. The CDR3 spans 13 residues. The germline V gene encodes CDR1 SGHTA and CDR2 FQGNSA. Trimming left V 7 bases short and J 9 bases short, with 16 bases between.

The chain links TRBV6-5 to TRBJ2-1; TRBD2 might be the D (6 bases). The CDR3 runs 12 residues. The germline V gene encodes CDR1 MNHEY and CDR2 SVGAGI. V lost 7 bases to trimming and J lost 9 bases, with 13 bases between them. The CDR3 is CASTPAGGEQFF. CDR3 in DNA: TGTGCCAGCACACCGGCCGGGGGTGAGCAGTTCTTC.

In nucleotides, the CDR3 is TGTGCCAGCAGCCAAATGGTCCCGGCCGCGGCTGGAAACACCATATATTTT. It codes for CASSQMVPAAAGNTIYF. The J gene is TRBJ1-3, the V gene TRBV7-6; D unresolved. The CDR3 sequence is 17 residues long. CDR1 and CDR2 from the germline V gene are SGHVS and FNYEAQ. Trimming removed 5 bases at V and 2 bases at J, with 19 bases between. The full variable domain, its missing parts supplied by reference TRBV7-6 and TRBJ1-3, is GAGVSQSPRYKVTKRGQDVALRCDPISGHVSLYWYRQALGQGPEFLTYFNYEAQQDKSGLPNDRFSAERPEGSISTLTIQRTEQRDSAMYRCASSQMVPAAAGNTIYFGEGSWLTVV.

This clone was seen more than once but under ten times. This chain joins TRBV7-9 and TRBJ1-2; 9 bases are shared with TRBD1. V was clipped by 5 bases and J by 1 base; unmatched bases: 5. The germline V gene encodes CDR1 SEHNR and CDR2 FQNEAQ (reference sequence). The CDR3 runs to 15 residues. This CDR3 reads CASSPQGAVNYGYTF. The CDR3 DNA reads as TGTGCCAGCAGCCCACAGGGGGCGGTTAACTATGGCTACACCTTC.

The chain carries TRBV9 and TRBJ2-1, with TRBD2 as a possible D gene (5 bases). The V gene's germline CDR1 is SGDLS and CDR2 YYNGEE. The CDR3 runs to 14 residues. V was clipped by 3 bases and J by 9 bases, with 16 bases between them. CDR3 region: CASSATTGLIEQFF. DNA of the CDR3: TGTGCCAGCAGCGCCACCACCGGACTTATTGAGCAGTTCTTC.

This chain connects TRBV30 to TRBJ2-3; D perhaps matches TRBD2 (5 bases). Germline lookup yields CDR1 GTSNPN and CDR2 SVGIG (reference sequence). The CDR3 contains 12 residues. V was cut by 2 bases and J by 6 bases, with 9 bases left in between. The CDR3 nucleotides read TGTGCCTGGAGTACTAGTCTGGATACGCAGTATTTT. This codes for CAWSTSLDTQYF.

The chain employs TRBV2 and TRBJ2-3; D is perhaps TRBD2 (6 bases). Between the trimmed V and J ends, which lost 6 bases and 6 bases, there was a span of 16 bases. The CDR3 extends over 14 amino acids. The germline V gene encodes CDR1 SNHLY and CDR2 FYNNEI. CDR3 region: CASRRDSRQDTQYF. The CDR3, as DNA: TGTGCCAGCAGGCGGGACTCAAGACAGGATACGCAGTATTTT.

This rearrangement joins TRBV15 to TRBJ2-7; D perhaps matches TRBD1 (6 bases). This CDR3 contains 14 residues. Germline V gene lookup returns CDR1 LNHNV and CDR2 YYDKDF (reference sequence). Trimming shortened V by 0 bases and J by 0 bases, and 6 bases separated the two germline ends. Here the CDR3 DNA reads TGTGCCACCAGCAGAGAAGGGGGCTCCTACGAGCAGTACTTC. Encoded protein: CATSREGGSYEQYF. Full variable domain (rest looked up from reference TRBV15 and TRBJ2-7): DAMVIQNPRYQVTQFGKPVTLSCSQTLNHNVMYWYQQKSSQAPKLLFHYYDKDFNNEADTPDNFQSRRPNTSFCFLDIRSPGLGDTAMYLCATSREGGSYEQYFGPGTRLTVT.

The genes are TRBV2 and TRBJ2-7; possible D gene TRBD2, 5 bases. CDR1 SNHLY and CDR2 FYNNEI come from the germline V gene. The CDR3 spans 14 residues. V lost 3 bases, J lost 2 bases, and 11 bases lay in between. The CDR3 is CASSDGWGAYEQYF. CDR3 DNA sequence: TGTGCCAGCAGTGACGGGTGGGGAGCCTACGAGCAGTACTTC.

The chain carries TRBV7-2 and TRBJ1-6, with 7 positions matching TRBD1. The V and J ends lost 5 bases and 6 bases, in that order; junction bases with no gene match: 7. The CDR3 sequence is 15 residues long. Germline assignment: CDR1 SGHTA and CDR2 FQGNSA. DNA of the CDR3: TGTGCCAGCAGCACCTCGACAGGGATTAATTCACCCCTCCACTTT. Encoded protein: CASSTSTGINSPLHF.

The chain carries TRBV18 and TRBJ2-7; 7 bases agree with TRBD1. The ends lost 5 bases at V and 3 bases at J; junction bases unmatched: 4. Germline V gene lookup returns CDR1 KGHSH and CDR2 LQKENI. There are 13 residues in the CDR3. The CDR3 region is CASSSRQGYEQYF. The CDR3 nucleotides are TGTGCCAGCTCAAGTCGACAGGGCTACGAGCAGTACTTC.